The T cell receptor beta chain under discussion was sequenced for a study of blood T cell repertoires in COVID-19. Study information: In each case, the material was cDNA or gDNA derived from T cells, B-cell-depleted T cells, or PBMCs.

Clones were sequenced by immunoSEQ multiplex PCR, and TCRdb holds only the in-frame ones, with some missing. This table holds fewer than 60,000 clones, over 90% found once. From germline, CDR1 is SGHRS and CDR2 YFSETQ. The V and J ends lost 3 bases and 9 bases respectively, with 22 bases between them. This CDR3 is built from 16 residues. The sample consisted of peripheral blood. The chain is built from TRBV5-1 and TRBJ1-3, with D uncertain. The sequence was collected from a man between 60 and 70 years old with COVID-19, enrolled during active disease. CDR3: CASSSEPQAAGGTIYF. DNA of the CDR3: TGCGCCAGCAGCTCAGAACCTCAGGCCGCCGGAGGCACCATATATTTT.